The entry that follows covers one T cell receptor beta chain sequence. Its matching antigen is unknown. The CDR3 runs to 16 residues. V lost 4 bases to trimming and J lost 2 bases, with 16 bases between them. Per the germline V gene, CDR1 is LNHDA and CDR2 is SQIVND (reference sequence). The data originate from a study of cytomegalovirus exposure and HLA in healthy donors. On the study more broadly: Per a later analysis, the approximately 600 first-cohort and 95 to 150 validation repertoires shared one platform. Study-wide findings and caveats: Cytomegalovirus-associated status was assigned to about 170 TCR beta chains. The tendency of first-cohort TCR clusters to co-occur in the roughly 110 validation repertoires emerged from a later analysis.

Repertoires were generated with immunoSEQ multiplex PCR, while TCRdb's copy carries only in-frame clones and drops some. Counted here are about 220,000 clones, 85% to 95% occurring once; the ten biggest clones make up roughly 1%. This TCR came from a woman aged 18-30 years in good health and CMV-seronegative. This chain joins TRBV19 and TRBJ2-3; weak D call: TRBD2 (5 bases). Input material: PBMCs. The chain's CDR3 is CASSRTGILATDTQYF. Here the CDR3 DNA reads TGTGCCAGTAGTAGAACCGGGATCCTTGCCACAGATACGCAGTATTTT.